Presented here are 2 T cell receptor beta chains from one specimen sequenced in a study of OX40 agonist ivuxolimab in advanced cancers. Libraries were prepared by immunoSEQ multiplex PCR; TCRdb keeps only in-frame clonotypes and omits some of them. The sample has about 86,000 clones, about 90% seen once. Material: CD4+ or CD8+ T cells sorted from blood, obtained in a trial of the OX40 agonist ivuxolimab. The receptors were sampled from an adult with an advanced solid tumor such as melanoma, head and neck, liver or kidney cancer.

The genes are TRBV11-3 and TRBJ2-5, with D perhaps matching TRBD2 (6 bases). CDR3 length: 12 residues. Germline V gene lookup returns CDR1 SGHNT and CDR2 YENEEA. Trimming cost V 6 bases and J 3 bases, with 8 bases left between them. The CDR3: CASSPGEETQYF. Written as DNA, the CDR3 is TGTGCCAGCAGTCCGGGAGAAGAGACCCAGTACTTC.

The V and J genes are TRBV11-3 and TRBJ2-3; weak D call: TRBD1 (5 bases). This CDR3 contains 17 residues. Trimming removed 5 bases from V and 6 bases from J, with 24 bases in between. CDR1 and CDR2 (germline): SGHNT, YENEEA. The CDR3 coding sequence is TGTGCCAGCAGCCCTAGATCTCGACAGTCCGTTGCGGATACGCAGTATTTT. Its translation is CASSPRSRQSVADTQYF.